This T cell receptor beta chain came from a study of T cell responses to AZD1222 COVID-19 vaccine. A note on this clone: Its antigen is undetermined.

Germline CDR1 LGHDT, CDR2 YNNKEL (reference sequence). The CDR3 loop spans 14 amino acids. Trimming took off 4 bases at V and 8 bases at J, with 15 bases between the two ends. Study-wide findings and caveats: Distributed over spike, vaccine-associated CD4 TCRs predominated at 160-218 and 743-854. Clonal diversity may have been underestimated, and the donors were mostly white British, with more females than males.

TCRdb's table, derived via immunoSEQ multiplex PCR, lists solely in-frame clones and lacks some. The sample contains fewer than 140,000 clones, around 90% of which appear only once. The source of this sequence is an adult in good health. The sample here was peripheral blood, taken on day 0 of AZD1222 vaccination. The chain uses TRBV3-1 (or the pseudogene TRBV3-2) and TRBJ1-5; tentatively, D is TRBD1 (6 bases). The CDR3 bases are TGTGCCAGCAGCCCGCCGGGGGGGCTAAAGCCCCAGCATTTT. This encodes CASSPPGGLKPQHF.